A selection of T cell receptor beta chains follows, all from one sample in a study of T cell responses to AZD1222 COVID-19 vaccine. Sequencing used immunoSEQ multiplex PCR; TCRdb keeps in-frame clones, though not all of them. Here the sample spans about 15,000 clones, 65% to 80% being singletons. Sequencing was performed on peripheral blood, taken 28 days after the second AZD1222 dose. Receptors were obtained from an adult who received the AZD1222 COVID-19 vaccine. The CDR3 runs from the conserved cysteine through the conserved F or W. The D gene is left open where the match is weak. Not all rows give a size; the values are once, few, many and, for expanded clones, a class.

V gene	clone size	J gene	D gene	CDR3 DNA	CDR3 protein
TRBV7-2	NA	TRBJ1-3	TRBD1	TGTGCCAGCAGCTTGTTCCAAGACAGGGGGGGAAACACCATATATTTT	CASSLFQDRGGNTIYF
TRBV11-2	NA	TRBJ1-2	NA	TGTGCCAGCAGCCACGTACGGAACTATGGCTACACCTTC	CASSHVRNYGYTF
TRBV5-8	NA	TRBJ2-7	TRBD1	TGTGCCAGCAGGAGCCGACAGGGCGCCTCCTACGAGCAGTACTTC	CASRSRQGASYEQYF
TRBV5-4	NA	TRBJ1-2	NA	TGTGCCAGCAGCTTGTGGTCGGGGACCGCCTATGGCTACACCTTC	CASSLWSGTAYGYTF
TRBV12-3/TRBV12-4	few	TRBJ1-6	TRBD1	TGTGCCAGCAGCCGACAGGGTTCACCCCTCCACTTT	CASSRQGSPLHF
TRBV6-5	NA	TRBJ1-6	TRBD1	TGTGCCAGCAGTTACGGCGGCCCCAGGGGGACACCCCTCCACTTT	CASSYGGPRGTPLHF
TRBV19	few	TRBJ2-5	NA	TGTGCCAGTAGGGGTCCATTGGAGACCCAGTACTTC	CASRGPLETQYF
TRBV28	NA	TRBJ1-4	NA	TGTGCCAGCAGTTCCCCTCACGGTAATGAAAAACTGTTTTTT	CASSSPHGNEKLFF
TRBV6-2/TRBV6-3	NA	TRBJ2-3	TRBD2	TGTGCCAGCAGCCTACCCCTCAGCGGGGACCCCACAGATACGCAGTATTTT	CASSLPLSGDPTDTQYF
TRBV6-5	NA	TRBJ2-3	TRBD2	TGTGCCAGCAGTTATTCGGGGGGGCTAGATACGCAGTATTTT	CASSYSGGLDTQYF
TRBV3-1/TRBV3-2	NA	TRBJ1-1	NA	TGTGCCAGCAGCTCCCGGGACCTCACTTCTGAAGCTTTCTTT	CASSSRDLTSEAFF
TRBV6-2/TRBV6-3	NA	TRBJ2-7	NA	TGTGCCAGCAGTTACTCCCCTCTCGGGGATCGCGAGCAGTACTTC	CASSYSPLGDREQYF
TRBV12-3/TRBV12-4	NA	TRBJ2-7	NA	TGTGCCAGCGGCTTGGGGCCAGCGTACGAGCAGTACTTC	CASGLGPAYEQYF
TRBV28	NA	TRBJ1-2	TRBD1	TGTGCCAGCAGTTTATGGAGACAGGGATCTGGCTACACCTTC	CASSLWRQGSGYTF
TRBV11-2	once	TRBJ2-5	NA	TGTGCCAGCAGCACGGACCCTGGCGGGACCCAGTACTTC	CASSTDPGGTQYF
TRBV11-3	NA	TRBJ1-5	NA	TGTGCCAGCAGCTTTCCAAGGTCTAGCAATCAGCCCCAGCATTTT	CASSFPRSSNQPQHF
TRBV6-5	once	TRBJ1-1	NA	TGTGCCAGCCGCCCCCCCTCGGGGGCCCGTGCTGAAGCTTTCTTT	CASRPPSGARAEAFF
TRBV19	NA	TRBJ2-1	TRBD1	TGTGCCAGTAGCTCGACAGGGGCTATGGAGAATGAGCAGTTCTTC	CASSSTGAMENEQFF
TRBV3-1/TRBV3-2	NA	TRBJ2-2	TRBD1	TGTGCCAGCAGCCCCGACAGGGCGGGCACCGGGGAGCTGTTTTTT	CASSPDRAGTGELFF
TRBV19	NA	TRBJ1-4	NA	TGTGCCAGTAGTGTGGGACCGAATAATGAAAAACTGTTTTTT	CASSVGPNNEKLFF
TRBV27	NA	TRBJ1-1	NA	TGTGCCAGCAGTTCCCGACAGGAGATGAACACTGAAGCTTTCTTT	CASSSRQEMNTEAFF
TRBV4-1	NA	TRBJ1-2	TRBD1	TGCGCCAGCAGCCGAAGTTATCAGGGGGTTGATGGCTACACCTTC	CASSRSYQGVDGYTF
TRBV16	few	TRBJ2-4	TRBD1	TGTGCCAGCAGCCAAGGACAGGGTTTGGCCAAAAACATTCAGTACTTC	CASSQGQGLAKNIQYF
TRBV7-9	NA	TRBJ2-7	NA	TGTGCCAGCAGCTCCGCGGAGGACAGATCCCCCTACGAGCAGTACTTC	CASSSAEDRSPYEQYF
TRBV10-3	NA	TRBJ2-7	NA	TGTGCCATCAGTGAGTCCTCCAGGGACCCCTACGAGCAGTACTTC	CAISESSRDPYEQYF
TRBV4-3	NA	TRBJ2-5	TRBD2	TGCGCCAGCAGCCAGCTACTAGCGGGGGGTAAAGAGACCCAGTACTTC	CASSQLLAGGKETQYF
TRBV19	NA	TRBJ2-7	NA	TGTGCCAGTAGTATCCGTGCCAGTACCTACGAGCAGTACTTC	CASSIRASTYEQYF
TRBV6-5	once	TRBJ1-2	NA	TGTGCCAGCAGCCCAGCTCCAGTCGGGGGCTACACCTTC	CASSPAPVGGYTF
TRBV2	NA	TRBJ2-3	TRBD2	TGTGCCAGCAGCGGCGGACTAGCGGGGCCCACAGATACGCAGTATTTT	CASSGGLAGPTDTQYF
TRBV10-1	NA	TRBJ2-1	TRBD2	TGCGCCAGCACCCCGGGACTAGCGGGGGGGCGGATCAATGAGCAGTTCTTC	CASTPGLAGGRINEQFF
TRBV7-2	NA	TRBJ2-7	NA	TGTGCCAGCAGCCACAGGGTATCCTACGAGCAGTACTTC	CASSHRVSYEQYF